Below, 20 T cell receptor beta chains from the same sample are listed, as sequenced in a study of cytomegalovirus exposure and HLA in healthy donors. The PCR ran on 60 Vbeta and 13 Jbeta primers. Profiling relied on immunoSEQ multiplex PCR, and the TCRdb table lists in-frame clones only, not all of them. This sample carries about 100,000 clones, 77% of them seen once, and the ten largest clones take 3.5% to 5%. Sequences were obtained from PBMCs. The source of these receptors is a male donor in good health and CMV-seronegative.

A few counts support this clone. V usage is TRBV7-6 and J usage is TRBJ1-5; maybe TRBD1 (5 bases). Germline-derived CDR1 and CDR2 are SGHVS and FNYEAQ. This CDR3 has 15 residues. Trimming removed 0 bases at V and 1 base at J, with 7 bases between. The CDR3 DNA reads as TGTGCCAGCAGCTTAGCGGCAGGGAGCAATCAGCCCCAGCATTTT. Encoded protein: CASSLAAGSNQPQHF.

This sequence joins TRBV10-1 and TRBJ1-5; 9 positions match TRBD1. The germline gives CDR1 WNHNN, CDR2 SYGVQD (reference sequence). V lost 3 bases and J lost 0; bases outside the gene matches: 12. The CDR3 runs to 19 residues. CDR3 DNA sequence: TGCGCCAGCAGTGAAAAAGGGGACAGGGTGTGGAATAGCAATCAGCCCCAGCATTTT. Translated, it gives CASSEKGDRVWNSNQPQHF.

CDR3 residues: CASSGPDRGSDTQYF. As DNA, the CDR3 is TGTGCCAGCAGCGGACCGGACAGGGGATCAGATACGCAGTATTTT. V is TRBV6-6 and J is TRBJ2-3, with 9 nucleotides matching TRBD1. This CDR3 comprises 15 residues. Per germline, CDR1 MNHNY and CDR2 SVGAGI (reference sequence). Losses at the gene ends were 6 bases for V and 4 bases for J; bases not matched to a gene: 8.

This clone was seen just once. This chain connects TRBV27 to TRBJ2-1; no clear D gene. Germline loops: CDR1 MNHEY, CDR2 SMNVEV (reference sequence). This CDR3 is 13 amino acids long. Between the trimmed V and J ends, which lost 6 bases and 4 bases, there was a span of 10 bases. The chain's CDR3 is CASSINGYNEQFF. In nucleotides, the CDR3 is TGTGCCAGCAGCATAAACGGGTACAATGAGCAGTTCTTC.

This chain connects TRBV29-1 to TRBJ2-2; a possible D gene is TRBD2 (6 bases). The CDR3 is 15 amino acids. From germline, CDR1 is SQVTM and CDR2 ANQGSEA. Trimming removed 0 bases at V and 4 bases at J, with 12 bases between. The CDR3 DNA follows: TGCAGCGTTGAAGATCGTCGGGGGAGCACCGGGGAGCTGTTTTTT. This encodes CSVEDRRGSTGELFF.

This clone was seen a handful of times. This sequence joins TRBV27 and TRBJ1-5; D call uncertain. Germline CDR1 is MNHEY and CDR2 is SMNVEV (reference sequence). The CDR3 has 13 amino acids. The V gene lost 2 bases and the J gene lost 1 base, with 3 bases spanning the gap. This CDR3 is CASSLQSNQPQHF. The CDR3, as DNA: TGTGCCAGCAGTTTACAGAGCAATCAGCCCCAGCATTTT.

The chain joins TRBV2 to TRBJ2-1, with D tentatively TRBD2 (6 bases). V dropped 4 bases and J dropped 2 bases, with 12 bases sitting between them. This CDR3 has 15 residues. Germline V gene sequence: CDR1 SNHLY, CDR2 FYNNEI. The DNA for the CDR3 is TGTGCCAGCAGTGGATCTAGCGAAGCCTACAATGAGCAGTTCTTC. Translated, it gives CASSGSSEAYNEQFF.

For this clone: One end of the junction is discordant with germline, which a read error may explain. The chain combines TRBV6-5 with TRBJ2-3; D not certain. In germline, CDR1 is MNHEY, CDR2 SVGAGI. This CDR3 has 13 residues. This CDR3 reads CASSYDVSSESHF. The CDR3 DNA follows: TGTGCCAGCAGTTATGATGTCTCCTCGGAGTCTCATTTT.

The chain links TRBV9 to TRBJ2-7, with TRBD2 matching 9 bases. V lost 3 bases to trimming and J lost 4 bases; unmatched junction nucleotides: 8. CDR1 is SGDLS, CDR2 YYNGEE, per germline. The CDR3 runs to 15 residues. The chain's CDR3 is CASSGSASGAYEQYF. The CDR3 DNA reads TGTGCCAGCAGCGGGTCGGCTAGCGGGGCTTACGAGCAGTACTTC.

The rearrangement joins TRBV28 to TRBJ1-4; D gene unclear. Trimming removed 5 bases from V and 0 bases from J, with 13 bases in between. Germline V gene lookup returns CDR1 MDHEN and CDR2 SYDVKM. CDR3 size: 16 residues. The CDR3 DNA sequence: TGTGCCAGCAGTACCCTTTTTAGCGCAACTAATGAAAAACTGTTTTTT. Its translation: CASSTLFSATNEKLFF.

The chain employs TRBV21-1 and TRBJ2-1; TRBD1, the D gene given by the table, was not confirmed from the DNA. TRBV21-1 is recorded as a pseudogene. This CDR3 contains 13 residues. CDR3 sequence: CASSNGQVEEQFF. CDR3 DNA: TGTGCCAGCAGCAACGGACAGGTTGAGGAGCAGTTCTTC.

The chain employs TRBV7-3 and TRBJ1-2, with TRBD1 identical over 8 bases. CDR1 and CDR2 from the germline V gene are SGHTA and FQGTGA. The trim removed 5 bases at V and 8 bases at J, leaving 10 bases unmatched. The CDR3 has 14 residues. The CDR3 loop is CASSATGGRDGYTF. CDR3 in DNA: TGTGCCAGCAGCGCAACAGGGGGAAGGGACGGCTACACCTTC.

The rearrangement uses TRBV7-6 and TRBJ2-3; 8 bases are a match to TRBD1. J gave up 0 bases and V 5 bases, and 4 bases lay outside the gene matches. Germline V gene data show CDR1 as SGHVS and CDR2 as FNYEAQ. The CDR3 totals 15 residues. The CDR3 protein is CASSGDRRSTDTQYF. The CDR3 region has the DNA TGTGCCAGCAGCGGGGACAGGAGAAGCACAGATACGCAGTATTTT. Full variable domain (missing parts from reference TRBV7-6 and TRBJ2-3): GAGVSQSPRYKVTKRGQDVALRCDPISGHVSLYWYRQALGQGPEFLTYFNYEAQQDKSGLPNDRFSAERPEGSISTLTIQRTEQRDSAMYRCASSGDRRSTDTQYFGPGTRLTVL.

The chain is built from TRBV30 and TRBJ2-3; 9 positions agree with TRBD2. The germline V gene has CDR1 GTSNPN and CDR2 SVGIG (reference sequence). The V segment lost 0 bases and the J segment 4 bases; nucleotides outside the gene matches: 5. The CDR3 is 15 amino acids. The CDR3 loop is CAWSVLAGGPDTQYF. Written as DNA, the CDR3 is TGTGCCTGGAGTGTACTGGCGGGAGGGCCAGATACGCAGTATTTT. Supplemented by reference TRBV30 and TRBJ2-3, the full variable domain reads SQTIHQWPATLVQPVGSPLSLECTVEGTSNPNLYWYRQAAGRGLQLLFYSVGIGQISSEVPQNLSASRPQDRQFILSSKKLLLSDSGFYLCAWSVLAGGPDTQYFGPGTRLTVL.

In nucleotides, the CDR3 is TGTGCCAGCAGCCCCCCGGGGGAGCGGGAGGACACAGATACGCAGTATTTT. It yields the protein CASSPPGEREDTDTQYF. V and J are TRBV7-6 and TRBJ2-3, with 9 positions matching TRBD2. CDR1 SGHVS and CDR2 FNYEAQ come from the germline V gene. The junction had 11 bases not matched to a gene; V was cut back by 5 bases and J by 2 bases. There are 17 residues in the CDR3.

The V and J genes are TRBV15 and TRBJ1-5; 8 bases match TRBD1. V was pared by 0 bases and J by 4 bases, with 5 bases of the junction left unmatched. The CDR3 contains 16 residues. Per germline, CDR1 LNHNV and CDR2 YYDKDF (reference sequence). Here the CDR3 reads CATSRDGDRLNQPQHF. The CDR3 nucleotides read TGTGCCACCAGCAGAGATGGGGACAGGTTGAATCAGCCCCAGCATTTT.

The chain combines TRBV7-8 with TRBJ2-3, with 9 bases aligning to TRBD1. Germline values: CDR1 SGHVS, CDR2 FQNEAQ. With V trimmed by 4 bases and J by 3 bases, 5 bases remained unmatched. The CDR3 runs to 15 residues. DNA for the CDR3: TGTGCCAGCAGCTCCGGGACAGGGCAAACAGATACGCAGTATTTT. This codes for CASSSGTGQTDTQYF.

This clone was seen once. The chain links TRBV6-6 to TRBJ2-1; 7 nucleotides match TRBD2. The CDR3 runs 13 residues. The V and J ends lost 6 bases and 8 bases, in that order; junction bases with no gene match: 7. The germline CDR1 and CDR2 sequences are MNHNY and SVGAGI (reference sequence). The CDR3 spells CASRPGLVYEQFF. In DNA, the CDR3 is TGTGCCAGCAGGCCCGGACTAGTCTATGAGCAGTTCTTC.

The V and J genes are TRBV4-1 and TRBJ1-2, with D possibly being TRBD1 (6 bases). The ends were cut back, 1 base at V and 8 bases at J, with 26 bases in the middle. This CDR3 spans 18 amino acids. Germline assignment: CDR1 MGHRA and CDR2 YSYEKL. This CDR3 reads CASSQGPRGPGIRGGYTF. DNA for the CDR3: TGCGCCAGCAGCCAAGGCCCGAGAGGCCCGGGGATCAGGGGCGGCTACACCTTC.

This chain uses TRBV5-6 with TRBJ1-5; 8 bases line up with TRBD1. The CDR3 contains 17 residues. Germline V gene data show CDR1 as SGHDT and CDR2 as YYEEEE. Trimming took 4 bases from V and 2 from J; bases not matched to a gene: 11. Here the CDR3 reads CASSPGQGFFCNQPQHF. Here the CDR3 DNA reads TGTGCCAGCAGCCCTGGACAGGGTTTTTTTTGCAATCAGCCCCAGCATTTT.